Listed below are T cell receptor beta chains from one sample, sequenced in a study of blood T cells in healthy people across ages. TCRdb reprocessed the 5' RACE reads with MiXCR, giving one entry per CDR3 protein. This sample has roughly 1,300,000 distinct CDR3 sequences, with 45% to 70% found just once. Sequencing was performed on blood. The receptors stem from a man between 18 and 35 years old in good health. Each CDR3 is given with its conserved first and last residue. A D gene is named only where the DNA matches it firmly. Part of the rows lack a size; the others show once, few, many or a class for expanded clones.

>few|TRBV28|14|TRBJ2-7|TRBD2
CASSTTPGREEQYF
TGTGCCAGCAGTACCACTCCAGGGAGGGAAGAGCAGTACTTC
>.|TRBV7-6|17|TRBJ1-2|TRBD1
CASSLAGGQAGYYGYTF
TGTGCCAGCAGCTTAGCCGGCGGACAGGCCGGATACTATGGCTACACCTTC
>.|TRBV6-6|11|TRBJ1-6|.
CASSYLQALHF
TGTGCCAGCAGTTACTTACAGGCCCTCCACTTT
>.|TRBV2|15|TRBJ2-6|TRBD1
CASREDRVESNVLTF
TGTGCCAGCAGGGAGGACAGGGTGGAGTCCAACGTCCTGACTTTC
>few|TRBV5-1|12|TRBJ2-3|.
CASSHDTDTQYF
TGCGCCAGCAGCCATGACACAGATACGCAGTATTTT
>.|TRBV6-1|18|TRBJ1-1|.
CTSIPWYRTDEGNTEAFF
TGTACCAGCATCCCTTGGTATCGGACAGACGAAGGGAACACTGAAGCTTTCTTT
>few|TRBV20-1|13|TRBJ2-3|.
CSADGSSTDTQYF
TGCAGTGCCGACGGGAGTAGCACAGATACGCAGTATTTT
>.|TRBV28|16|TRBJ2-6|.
CASSLRGFSGANVLTF
TGTGCCAGCAGTTTACGCGGTTTCTCTGGGGCCAACGTCCTGACTTTC
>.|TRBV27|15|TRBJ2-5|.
CASSIYARSWKTQYF
TGTGCCAGCAGTATTTATGCCCGGTCATGGAAGACCCAGTACTTC
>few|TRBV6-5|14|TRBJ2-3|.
CASSFGQTTDTQYF
TGTGCCAGCAGTTTTGGACAGACCACAGATACGCAGTATTTT
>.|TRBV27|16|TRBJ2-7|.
CASSLKGGILYNEQYF
TGTGCCAGCAGTTTAAAGGGCGGGATTCTTTACAATGAGCAGTACTTC
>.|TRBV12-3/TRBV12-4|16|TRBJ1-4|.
CASSPPGGATNEKLFF
TGTGCCAGCAGCCCCCCGGGGGGAGCAACTAATGAAAAACTGTTTTTT
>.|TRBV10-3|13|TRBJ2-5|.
CAISETPNPTQYF
TGTGCCATCAGTGAGACCCCCAATCCGACCCAGTACTTC
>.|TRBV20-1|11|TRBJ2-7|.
CSARREDEQYF
TGCAGTGCTAGAAGGGAGGACGAGCAGTACTTC
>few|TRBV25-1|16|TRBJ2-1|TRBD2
CASSGSGTSAFNEQFF
TGTGCCAGCAGTGGATCCGGGACTAGCGCGTTCAATGAGCAGTTCTTC
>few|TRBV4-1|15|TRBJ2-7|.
CASSQATGTGYEQYF
TGCGCCAGCAGCCAAGCGACAGGGACTGGGTACGAGCAGTACTTC
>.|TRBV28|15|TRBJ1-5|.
CASSSPGGSNQPQHF
TGTGCCAGCAGTTCTCCTGGGGGTAGCAATCAGCCCCAGCATTTT
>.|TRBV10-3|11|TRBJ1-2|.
CAISAEGGYTF
TGTGCCATCAGTGCTGAAGGTGGCTACACCTTC
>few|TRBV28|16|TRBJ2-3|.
CASSGLSVGLTDTQYF
TGTGCCAGCAGTGGGCTAAGTGTGGGGCTCACAGATACGCAGTATTTT
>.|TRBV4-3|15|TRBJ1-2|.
CASSQEDRSNYGYTF
TGCGCCAGCAGCCAGGAGGACCGGTCTAACTATGGCTACACCTTC
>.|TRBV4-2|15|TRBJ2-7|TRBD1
CASSQGTTGAYEQYF
TGTGCCAGCAGCCAAGGTACGACAGGGGCCTACGAGCAGTACTTC
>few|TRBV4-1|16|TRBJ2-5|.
CASSPRQSGWGETQYF
TGCGCCAGCAGCCCACGACAATCCGGGTGGGGGGAGACCCAGTACTTC
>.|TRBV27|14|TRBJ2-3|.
CASSLGPAPDTQYF
TGTGCCAGCAGTTTGGGACCCGCCCCAGATACGCAGTATTTT
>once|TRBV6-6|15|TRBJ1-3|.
CASSYTQGFGNTIYF
TGTGCCAGCAGTTACACGCAGGGGTTTGGAAACACCATATATTTT
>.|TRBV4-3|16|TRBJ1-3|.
CASSQDAVSSGNTIYF
TGCGCCAGCAGCCAAGATGCGGTTAGCTCTGGAAACACCATATATTTT
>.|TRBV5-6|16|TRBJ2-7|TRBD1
CASSQGTVLGSYEQYF
TGTGCCAGCAGCCAAGGGACAGTCCTAGGGTCCTACGAGCAGTACTTC
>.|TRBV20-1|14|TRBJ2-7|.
CSAREQGTIYEQYF
TGCAGTGCTAGAGAACAGGGAACAATCTACGAGCAGTACTTC
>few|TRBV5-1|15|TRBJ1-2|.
CASSLATDKLYGYTF
TGCGCCAGCAGCTTGGCTACGGACAAACTCTATGGCTACACCTTC
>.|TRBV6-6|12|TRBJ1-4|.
CASVSGDEKLFF
TGTGCCAGCGTCTCGGGTGATGAAAAACTGTTTTTT
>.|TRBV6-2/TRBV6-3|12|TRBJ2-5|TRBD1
CASSGTVETQYF
TGTGCCAGCAGCGGGACAGTGGAGACCCAGTACTTC
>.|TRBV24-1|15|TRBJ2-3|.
CATSDPGGREDTQYF
TGTGCCACCAGTGATCCGGGGGGCCGGGAAGATACGCAGTATTTT
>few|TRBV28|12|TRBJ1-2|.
CASRYEDYGYTF
TGTGCCAGCCGCTATGAGGACTATGGCTACACCTTC
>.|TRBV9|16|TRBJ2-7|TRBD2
CASSVTLAAVYNEQYF
TGTGCCAGCAGCGTAACCCTAGCGGCCGTTTACAATGAGCAGTACTTC
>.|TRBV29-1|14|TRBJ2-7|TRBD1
CSVLKTGGPYEQYF
TGCAGCGTCTTAAAGACAGGGGGACCCTACGAGCAGTACTTC
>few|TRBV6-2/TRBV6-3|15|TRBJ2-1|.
CASSLGGPHYNEQFF
TGTGCCAGCAGTTTAGGAGGGCCCCACTACAATGAGCAGTTCTTC
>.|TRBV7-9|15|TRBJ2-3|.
CASSGGRRGTDTQYF
TGTGCCAGCTCCGGGGGCAGGCGAGGAACAGATACGCAGTATTTT
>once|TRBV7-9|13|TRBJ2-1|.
CASGPWVLGEQFF
TGTGCCAGCGGCCCGTGGGTTCTCGGTGAGCAGTTCTTC
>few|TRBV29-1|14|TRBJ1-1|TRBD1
CSGGQGIMNTEAFF
TGCAGCGGGGGACAGGGGATCATGAACACTGAAGCTTTCTTT
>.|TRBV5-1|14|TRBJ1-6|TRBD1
CASSWDSLNSPLHF
TGCGCCAGCAGCTGGGACAGCCTTAATTCACCCCTCCACTTT
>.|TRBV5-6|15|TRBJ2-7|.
CASSLDLDGVYEQYF
TGTGCCAGCAGCTTAGATTTGGACGGAGTCTACGAGCAGTACTTC
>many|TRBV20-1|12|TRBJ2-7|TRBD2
CSAPGGGRQQYF
TGCAGTGCCCCGGGGGGGGGTCGACAGCAGTACTTC
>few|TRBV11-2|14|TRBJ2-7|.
CASSLQRLTYEQYF
TGTGCCAGCAGCTTACAGCGGTTGACCTACGAGCAGTACTTC
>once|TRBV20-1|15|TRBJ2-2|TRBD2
CSGSTVTSGTGELFF
TGCAGTGGGTCCACGGTCACTAGCGGCACCGGGGAGCTGTTTTTT
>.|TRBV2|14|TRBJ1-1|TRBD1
CASSPGQEVTEAFF
TGTGCCAGCAGTCCGGGACAGGAGGTCACTGAAGCTTTCTTT
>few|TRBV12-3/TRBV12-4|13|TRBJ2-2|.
CASRIQGTGELFF
TGTGCCAGCCGGATACAGGGAACCGGGGAGCTGTTTTTT
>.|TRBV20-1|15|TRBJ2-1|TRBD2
CSASDYGLAGGFQFF
TGCAGTGCTAGCGACTACGGACTAGCGGGAGGATTTCAGTTCTTC
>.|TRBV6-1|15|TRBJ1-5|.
CASSEDGSMNQPRHF
TGTGCCAGCAGTGAAGATGGGTCAATGAATCAGCCCCGGCATTTT
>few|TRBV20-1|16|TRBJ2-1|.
CSASRGGTHTYNEQFF
TGCAGTGCTTCCAGGGGGGGGACGCATACCTACAATGAGCAGTTCTTC
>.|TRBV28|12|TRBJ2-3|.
CASSIGADTQYF
TGTGCCAGCAGTATAGGGGCCGATACGCAGTATTTT
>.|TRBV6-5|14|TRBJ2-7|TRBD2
CASSSRLAWYEQYF
TGTGCCAGCAGTTCCCGACTAGCGTGGTACGAGCAGTACTTC
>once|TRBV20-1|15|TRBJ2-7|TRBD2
CSARERDYQEYEQYF
TGCAGTGCTAGGGAACGGGACTACCAGGAGTACGAGCAGTACTTC
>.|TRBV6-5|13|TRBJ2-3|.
CASSYGSGGMQYF
TGTGCCAGCAGTTACGGGTCCGGGGGAATGCAGTATTTT
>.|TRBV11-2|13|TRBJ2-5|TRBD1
CASTSTGRETQYF
TGTGCCAGCACCTCGACAGGGAGAGAGACCCAGTACTTC
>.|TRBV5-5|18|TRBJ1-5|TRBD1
CASSKTGTGDPQNQPQHF
TGTGCCAGCAGCAAGACCGGGACAGGGGATCCCCAAAATCAGCCCCAGCATTTT
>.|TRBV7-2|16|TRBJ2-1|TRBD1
CASNAAGTGSYNEQFF
TGTGCCAGCAATGCGGCCGGGACAGGCTCCTACAATGAGCAGTTCTTC
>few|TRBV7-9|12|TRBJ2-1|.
CASSLDTDEQFF
TGTGCCAGCAGCTTAGATACTGATGAGCAGTTCTTC
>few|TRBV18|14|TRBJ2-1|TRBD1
CASSPRTGSDEQFF
TGTGCCAGCTCACCAAGGACAGGGTCGGATGAGCAGTTCTTC
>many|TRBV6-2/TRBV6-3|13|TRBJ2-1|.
CASSYPGPDEQFF
TGTGCCAGCAGTTATCCGGGGCCTGATGAGCAGTTCTTC
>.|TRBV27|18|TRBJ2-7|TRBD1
CASSLVGPVGGSYNEQYF
TGTGCCAGCAGTCTTGTCGGGCCTGTAGGGGGCTCCTACAATGAGCAGTACTTC